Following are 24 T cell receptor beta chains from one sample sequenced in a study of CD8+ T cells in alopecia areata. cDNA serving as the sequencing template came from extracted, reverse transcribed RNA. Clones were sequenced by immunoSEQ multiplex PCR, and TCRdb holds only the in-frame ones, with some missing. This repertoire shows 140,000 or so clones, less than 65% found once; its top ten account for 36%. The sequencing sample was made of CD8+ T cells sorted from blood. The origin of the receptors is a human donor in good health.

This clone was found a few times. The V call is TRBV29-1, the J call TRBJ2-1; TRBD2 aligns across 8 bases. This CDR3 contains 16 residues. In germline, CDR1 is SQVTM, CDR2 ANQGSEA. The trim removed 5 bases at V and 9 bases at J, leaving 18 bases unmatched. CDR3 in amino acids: CSVYSRGREVGSEQFF. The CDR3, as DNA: TGCAGCGTTTACTCCCGGGGGCGGGAGGTCGGGAGTGAGCAGTTCTTC.

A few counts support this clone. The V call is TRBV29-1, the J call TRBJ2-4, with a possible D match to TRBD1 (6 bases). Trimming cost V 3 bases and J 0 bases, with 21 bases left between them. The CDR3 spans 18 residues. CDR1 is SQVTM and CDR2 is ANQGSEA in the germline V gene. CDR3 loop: CSVEGRDTNSQAKNIQYF. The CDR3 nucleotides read TGCAGCGTTGAGGGCCGGGACACCAATTCCCAAGCCAAAAACATTCAGTACTTC.

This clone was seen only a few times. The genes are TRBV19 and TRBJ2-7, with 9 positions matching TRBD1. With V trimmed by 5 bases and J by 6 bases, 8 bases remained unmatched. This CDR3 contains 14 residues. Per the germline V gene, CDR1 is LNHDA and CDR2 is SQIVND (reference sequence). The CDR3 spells CASSSTGTGTEQYF. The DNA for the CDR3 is TGTGCCAGTAGTTCTACCGGGACAGGGACCGAGCAGTACTTC.

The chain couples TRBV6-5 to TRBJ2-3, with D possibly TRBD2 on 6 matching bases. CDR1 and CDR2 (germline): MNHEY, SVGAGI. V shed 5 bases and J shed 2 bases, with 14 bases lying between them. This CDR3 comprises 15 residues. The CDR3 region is CASSPIAELTDTQYF. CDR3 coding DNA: TGTGCCAGCAGTCCCATAGCGGAACTCACAGATACGCAGTATTTT.

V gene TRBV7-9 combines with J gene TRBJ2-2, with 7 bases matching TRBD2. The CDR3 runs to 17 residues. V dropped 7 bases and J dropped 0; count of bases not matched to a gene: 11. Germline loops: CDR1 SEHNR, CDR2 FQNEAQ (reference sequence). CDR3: CASNPHQAGSNTGELFF. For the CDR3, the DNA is TGTGCCAGCAACCCCCATCAAGCGGGATCGAACACCGGGGAGCTGTTTTTT.

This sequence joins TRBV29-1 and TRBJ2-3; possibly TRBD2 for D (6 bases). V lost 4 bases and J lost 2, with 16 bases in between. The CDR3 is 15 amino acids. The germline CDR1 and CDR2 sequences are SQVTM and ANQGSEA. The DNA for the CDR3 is TGCAGCGTTGTGTCCATAGCGGACTACACAGATACGCAGTATTTT. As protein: CSVVSIADYTDTQYF.

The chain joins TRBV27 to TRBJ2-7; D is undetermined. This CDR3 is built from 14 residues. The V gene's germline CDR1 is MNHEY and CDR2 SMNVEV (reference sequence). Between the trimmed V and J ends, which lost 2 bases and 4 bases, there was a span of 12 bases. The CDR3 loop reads CASSLDAVGYEQYF. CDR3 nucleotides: TGTGCCAGCAGTTTAGACGCCGTCGGGTACGAGCAGTACTTC.

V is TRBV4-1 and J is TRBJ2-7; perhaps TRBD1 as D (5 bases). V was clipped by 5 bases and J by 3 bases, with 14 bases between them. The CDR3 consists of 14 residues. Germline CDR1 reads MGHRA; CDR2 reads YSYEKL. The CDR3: CASSARQNSYEQYF. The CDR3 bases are TGCGCCAGCAGCGCGAGACAGAACAGCTACGAGCAGTACTTC.

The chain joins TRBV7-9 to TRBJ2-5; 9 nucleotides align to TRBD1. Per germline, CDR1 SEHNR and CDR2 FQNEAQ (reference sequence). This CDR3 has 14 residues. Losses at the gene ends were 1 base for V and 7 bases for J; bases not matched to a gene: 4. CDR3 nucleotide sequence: TGTGCCAGCAGCTTAGTCACAGGGGGCAGGACCCAGTACTTC. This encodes CASSLVTGGRTQYF. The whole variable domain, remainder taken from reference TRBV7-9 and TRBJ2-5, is DTGVSQNPRHKITKRGQNVTFRCDPISEHNRLYWYRQTLGQGPEFLTYFQNEAQLEKSRLLSDRFSAERPKGSFSTLEIQRTEQGDSAMYLCASSLVTGGRTQYFGPGTRLLVL.

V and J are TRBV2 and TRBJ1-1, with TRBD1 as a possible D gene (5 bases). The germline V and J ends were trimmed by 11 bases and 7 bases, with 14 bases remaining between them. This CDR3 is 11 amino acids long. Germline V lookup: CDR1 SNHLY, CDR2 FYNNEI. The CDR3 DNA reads TGTGCCGGAAGACGGGGCAGTGAAGCTTTCTTT. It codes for CAGRRGSEAFF. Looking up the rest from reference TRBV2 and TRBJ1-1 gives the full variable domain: EPEVTQTPSHQVTQMGQEVILRCVPISNHLYFYWYRQILGQKVEFLVSFYNNEISEKSEIFDDQFSVERPDGSNFTLKIRSTKLEDSAMYFCAGRRGSEAFFGQGTRLTVV.

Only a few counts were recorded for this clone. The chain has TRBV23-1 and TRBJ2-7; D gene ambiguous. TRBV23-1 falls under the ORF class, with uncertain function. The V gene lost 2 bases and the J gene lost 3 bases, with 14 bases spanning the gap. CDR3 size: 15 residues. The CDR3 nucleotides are TGCGCCAGCAGTCAACGGACGGGCTCGGACTACGAGCAGTACTTC. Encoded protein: CASSQRTGSDYEQYF.

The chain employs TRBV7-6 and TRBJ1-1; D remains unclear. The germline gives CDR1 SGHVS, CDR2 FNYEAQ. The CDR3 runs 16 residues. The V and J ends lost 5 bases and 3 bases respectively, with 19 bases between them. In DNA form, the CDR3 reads TGTGCCAGCAGCCTGCGGACCCTCCTCTGGGACACTGAAGCTTTCTTT. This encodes CASSLRTLLWDTEAFF.

Here the CDR3 DNA reads TGCGCCAGCAGCCAAGAAGGCCGCACAGATACGCAGTATTTT. Translating gives CASSQEGRTDTQYF. The chain is built from TRBV4-1 and TRBJ2-3; D unclear. The CDR3 has 14 amino acids. Germline loops: CDR1 MGHRA, CDR2 YSYEKL. Trimming shortened V by 0 bases and J by 1 base, and 5 bases separated the two germline ends.

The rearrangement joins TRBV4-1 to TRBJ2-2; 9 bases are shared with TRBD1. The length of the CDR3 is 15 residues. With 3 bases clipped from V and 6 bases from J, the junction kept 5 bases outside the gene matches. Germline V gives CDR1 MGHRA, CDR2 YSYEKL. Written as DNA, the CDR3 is TGCGCCAGCAGCCACGCCGGGACAGGGCCCGGGGAGCTGTTTTTT. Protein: CASSHAGTGPGELFF.

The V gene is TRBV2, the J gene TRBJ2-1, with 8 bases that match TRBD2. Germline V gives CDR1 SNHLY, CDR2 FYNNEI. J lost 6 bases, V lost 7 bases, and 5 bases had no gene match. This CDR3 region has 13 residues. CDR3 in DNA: TGTGCCAGCATTAGCGGGACTTCCAATGAGCAGTTCTTC. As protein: CASISGTSNEQFF.

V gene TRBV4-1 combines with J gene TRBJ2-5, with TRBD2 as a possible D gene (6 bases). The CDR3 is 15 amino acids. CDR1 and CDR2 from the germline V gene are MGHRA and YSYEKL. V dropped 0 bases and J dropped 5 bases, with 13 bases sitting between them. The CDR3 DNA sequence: TGCGCCAGCAGCCAAGAGGAGGGATGGGCGGAGACCCAGTACTTC. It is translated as CASSQEEGWAETQYF.

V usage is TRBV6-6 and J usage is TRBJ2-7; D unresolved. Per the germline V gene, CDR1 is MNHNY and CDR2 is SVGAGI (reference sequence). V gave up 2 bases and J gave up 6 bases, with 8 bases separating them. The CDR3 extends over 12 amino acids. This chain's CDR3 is CASSYGRPEQYF. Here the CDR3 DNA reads TGTGCCAGCAGTTACGGCAGGCCCGAGCAGTACTTC.

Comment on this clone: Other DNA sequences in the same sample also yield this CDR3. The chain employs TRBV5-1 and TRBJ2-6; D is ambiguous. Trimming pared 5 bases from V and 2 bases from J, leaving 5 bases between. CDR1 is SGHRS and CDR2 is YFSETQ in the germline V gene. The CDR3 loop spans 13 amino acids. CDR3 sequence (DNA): TGCGCCAGCAGTTCTACTGGGGCCAACGTCCTGACTTTC. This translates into CASSSTGANVLTF.

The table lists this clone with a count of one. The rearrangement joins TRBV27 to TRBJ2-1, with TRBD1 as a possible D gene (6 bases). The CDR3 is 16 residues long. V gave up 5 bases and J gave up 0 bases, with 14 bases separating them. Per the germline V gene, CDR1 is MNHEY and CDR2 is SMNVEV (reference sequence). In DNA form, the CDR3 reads TGTGCCAGCAGTCATGGACAGTCCCCCTCCTACAATGAGCAGTTCTTC. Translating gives CASSHGQSPSYNEQFF.

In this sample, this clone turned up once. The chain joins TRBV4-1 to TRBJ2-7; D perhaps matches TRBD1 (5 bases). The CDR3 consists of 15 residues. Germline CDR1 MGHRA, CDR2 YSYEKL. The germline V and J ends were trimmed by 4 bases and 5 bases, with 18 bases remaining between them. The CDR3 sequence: CASSPGAGIANEQYF. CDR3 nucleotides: TGCGCCAGCAGCCCTGGGGCTGGGATTGCCAACGAGCAGTACTTC.

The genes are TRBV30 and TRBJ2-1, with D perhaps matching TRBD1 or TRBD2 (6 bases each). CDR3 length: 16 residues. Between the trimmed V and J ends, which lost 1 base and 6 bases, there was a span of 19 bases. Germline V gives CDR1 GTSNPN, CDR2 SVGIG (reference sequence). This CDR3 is CAWSDNPYGGRNEQFF. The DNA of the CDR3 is TGTGCCTGGAGTGACAACCCCTATGGGGGGCGCAATGAGCAGTTCTTC.

CDR3 sequence (DNA): TGTGCCAGCAGCGTGGGCGGGGCCGCAGTTGAGTACTTC. It translates to CASSVGGAAVEYF. The rearrangement joins TRBV7-9 to TRBJ2-7, with TRBD2 as a possible D gene (6 bases). Germline CDR1 SEHNR, CDR2 FQNEAQ (reference sequence). This CDR3 is 13 amino acids long. V dropped 5 bases and J dropped 11 bases, with 19 bases sitting between them. The full variable domain, in which reference TRBV7-9 and TRBJ2-7 provide the parts outside the CDR3, is DTGVSQNPRHKITKRGQNVTFRCDPISEHNRLYWYRQTLGQGPEFLTYFQNEAQLEKSRLLSDRFSAERPKGSFSTLEIQRTEQGDSAMYLCASSVGGAAVEYFGPGTRLTVT.

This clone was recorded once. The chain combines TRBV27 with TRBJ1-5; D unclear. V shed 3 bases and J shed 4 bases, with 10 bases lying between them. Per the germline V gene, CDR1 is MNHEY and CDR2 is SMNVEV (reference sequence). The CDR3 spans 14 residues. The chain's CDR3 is CASSFLGENQPQHF. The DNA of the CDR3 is TGTGCCAGCAGTTTCTTGGGAGAGAATCAGCCCCAGCATTTT.

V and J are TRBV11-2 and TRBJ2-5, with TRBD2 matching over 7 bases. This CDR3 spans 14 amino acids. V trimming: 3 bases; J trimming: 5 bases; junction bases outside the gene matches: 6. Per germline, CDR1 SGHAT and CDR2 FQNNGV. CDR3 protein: CASSLGAGAETQYF. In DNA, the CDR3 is TGTGCCAGCAGCTTGGGCGCGGGAGCGGAGACCCAGTACTTC.